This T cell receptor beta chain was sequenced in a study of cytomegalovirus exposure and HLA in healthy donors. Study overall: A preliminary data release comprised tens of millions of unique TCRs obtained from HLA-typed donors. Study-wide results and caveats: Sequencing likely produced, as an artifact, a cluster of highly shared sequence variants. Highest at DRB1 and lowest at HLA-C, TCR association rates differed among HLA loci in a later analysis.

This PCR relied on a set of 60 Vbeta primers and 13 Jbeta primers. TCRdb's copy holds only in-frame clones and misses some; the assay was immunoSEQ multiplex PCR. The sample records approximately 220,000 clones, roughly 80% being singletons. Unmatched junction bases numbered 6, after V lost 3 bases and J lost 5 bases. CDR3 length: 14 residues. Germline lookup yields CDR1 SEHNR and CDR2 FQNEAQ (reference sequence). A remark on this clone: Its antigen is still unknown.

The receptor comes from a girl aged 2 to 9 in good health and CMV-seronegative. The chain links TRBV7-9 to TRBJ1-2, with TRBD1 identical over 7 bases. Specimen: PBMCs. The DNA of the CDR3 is TGTGCCAGCAGCTTCGCAGGGGGTTGGTATGGCTACACCTTC. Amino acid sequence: CASSFAGGWYGYTF.